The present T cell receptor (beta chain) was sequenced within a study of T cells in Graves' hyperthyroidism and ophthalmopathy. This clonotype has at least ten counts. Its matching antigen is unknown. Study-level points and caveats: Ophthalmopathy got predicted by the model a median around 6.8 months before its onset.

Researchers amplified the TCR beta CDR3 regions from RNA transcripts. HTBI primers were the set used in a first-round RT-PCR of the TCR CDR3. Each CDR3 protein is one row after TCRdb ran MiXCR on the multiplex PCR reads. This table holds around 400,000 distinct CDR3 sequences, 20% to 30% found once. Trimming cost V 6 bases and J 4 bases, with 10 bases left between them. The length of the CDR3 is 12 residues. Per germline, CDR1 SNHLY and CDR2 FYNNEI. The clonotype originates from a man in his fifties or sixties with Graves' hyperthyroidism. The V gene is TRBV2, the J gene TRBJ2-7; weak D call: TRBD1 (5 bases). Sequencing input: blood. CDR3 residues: CASSADSYEQYF. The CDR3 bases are TGTGCCAGCAGCGCCGACAGTTACGAGCAGTACTTC.